This TCR beta chain was obtained from a study of T cell repertoires in cytomegalovirus infection. Study-wide context: In public TCR beta signatures, there were indications of both CMV infection and matching HLA type. The study's findings and limits: Predominance within the ex vivo response was attributable to HLA-C-restricted CMV-specific TCR beta clonotypes. CMV carriers having the relevant HLA were flagged by cumulative public TCR beta family frequency.

TCRdb reprocessed the reads with MiXCR, giving one entry per CDR3 protein. In the table there are under 850,000 distinct CDR3 sequences, approximately 40% of which are singletons. Comments on this clonotype: Antigen specificity is unknown. A read error may account for a junction end that differs from germline.

The receptor's source is a human donor in good health (CMV status not recorded). Some clones in this sample may be carry-over from other donors' samples. Sequenced input: PBMCs.

This CDR3 is CASGQTSGTVYGYTF. The CDR3 DNA reads TGCGCCAGCGGCCAAACCTCCGGGACGGTCTATGGCTACACCTTC. The chain is built from TRBV4-1 and TRBJ1-2; D possibly corresponds to TRBD1 (5 bases). The CDR3 contains 15 residues. Germline-derived CDR1 and CDR2 are MGHRA and YSYEKL.